This T cell receptor beta chain was documented in a study of PD-1 blockade in classical Hodgkin lymphoma. The sample's time point: newly diagnosed, previously untreated cHL patient sample. Generated by immunoSEQ multiplex PCR, the TCRdb table keeps only in-frame clones and is missing some. Here the sample spans approximately 30,000 clones, approximately 90% being singletons. The sequencing sample was made of peripheral blood mononuclear cells (PBMCs). The TCR sequence derives from a human donor with classical Hodgkin lymphoma.

The CDR3 here is CASSEVTTSGTRYEQYF. CDR3 bases: TGTGCCAGCAGTGAAGTGACGACTAGCGGGACCCGCTACGAGCAGTACTTC. V is TRBV6-1 and J is TRBJ2-7, with 11 bases matching TRBD2. V lost 1 base and J lost 3; bases outside the gene matches: 8. Germline values: CDR1 MNHNS, CDR2 SASEGT. The CDR3 covers 17 residues.